A selection of T cell receptor beta chains follows, all from one sample in a study of OX40 agonist ivuxolimab in advanced cancers. TCRdb's table, derived via immunoSEQ multiplex PCR, lists solely in-frame clones and lacks some. The data contain 40,000 or so clones, over 80% of them singletons. The sequencing here drew on CD4+ or CD8+ T cells sorted from blood, taken in a trial of the OX40 agonist ivuxolimab. These receptors originate from an adult with an advanced solid tumor such as melanoma, head and neck, liver or kidney cancer. The CDR3 runs from the conserved cysteine through the conserved F or W. Fields, in order: V gene, D gene, clone size, J gene, CDR3 protein, CDR3 DNA. The D gene is left open where the match is weak. The size of a clone is reported for some rows only, either as once, few or many, or as a class for expanded clones.

TRBV5-1,-,-,TRBJ2-5,CASSLGRGEQYF,TGCGCCAGCAGCTTGGGGCGGGGAGAGCAGTACTTC
TRBV7-2,TRBD2,-,TRBJ2-1,CASSFLLAGGYDYNEQFF,TGTGCCAGCAGCTTCCTACTAGCGGGAGGGTACGATTACAATGAGCAGTTCTTC
TRBV6-1,TRBD2,few,TRBJ2-1,CASSVLAGGYNEQFF,TGTGCCAGCAGTGTCCTAGCGGGAGGGTACAATGAGCAGTTCTTC
TRBV6-5,-,-,TRBJ1-2,CDMGPYGLYGSGYTF,TGTGACATGGGACCGTATGGGCTATATGGTTCCGGCTACACCTTC
TRBV6-5,-,-,TRBJ1-6,CASEGEEGSPLHF,TGTGCCAGCGAAGGGGAAGAGGGTTCACCCCTCCACTTT
TRBV7-2,TRBD1,-,TRBJ2-4,CASSLGQGSFSVNIQYF,TGTGCCAGCAGCTTAGGACAGGGATCCTTTTCAGTTAACATTCAGTACTTC
TRBV30,-,-,TRBJ2-7,CAWSRAGRSYEQYF,TGTGCCTGGAGTAGGGCAGGACGATCCTACGAGCAGTACTTC
TRBV7-3,-,few,TRBJ2-3,CASSFYQTDTQYF,TGTGCCAGCAGCTTTTATCAGACAGATACGCAGTATTTT
TRBV7-2,TRBD1,-,TRBJ1-5,CASSRTGMNQPQHF,TGTGCCAGCAGCCGGACAGGGATGAACCAGCCCCAGCATTTT
TRBV13,TRBD2,few,TRBJ2-1,CASSQRGGPPDEQFF,TGTGCCAGCAGCCAGCGGGGGGGTCCGCCGGATGAGCAGTTCTTC
TRBV10-1,TRBD1,-,TRBJ2-7,CASSGDRGWDEQYF,TGCGCCAGCAGTGGGGACAGGGGTTGGGACGAGCAGTACTTC
TRBV29-1,-,once,TRBJ2-7,CSVEVPGRAYEQYF,TGCAGCGTTGAAGTGCCAGGACGGGCCTACGAGCAGTACTTC
TRBV6-4,-,-,TRBJ2-1,CASSEGWVHEQFF,TGTGCCAGCAGTGAAGGATGGGTACATGAGCAGTTCTTC
TRBV6-1,TRBD1,-,TRBJ1-2,CASSESVQTGEYGYTF,TGTGCCAGCAGTGAATCGGTTCAGACAGGGGAGTATGGCTACACCTTC
TRBV6-6,-,once,TRBJ1-2,CASSSGSQYGYTF,TGTGCCAGCAGTTCCGGGAGTCAATATGGCTACACCTTC
TRBV28,-,-,TRBJ1-5,CASGPRTFNQPQHF,TGTGCCAGCGGACCAAGGACTTTCAATCAGCCCCAGCATTTT
TRBV25-1,TRBD1,-,TRBJ2-7,CASKGQGRYEQYF,TGTGCCAGCAAGGGACAGGGTAGATACGAGCAGTACTTC
TRBV19,-,-,TRBJ1-1,CASSHYRDGTEAFF,TGTGCCAGTAGTCACTACAGGGATGGCACTGAAGCTTTCTTT
TRBV5-4,-,-,TRBJ2-1,CASSTLREQFF,TGTGCCAGCAGCACCCTTCGTGAGCAGTTCTTC
TRBV7-3,-,-,TRBJ2-2,CASSLLSQGGELFF,TGTGCCAGCAGCTTACTCAGCCAGGGCGGGGAGCTGTTTTTT
TRBV2,-,-,TRBJ2-6,CASSEQRGGGSGANVLTF,TGTGCCAGCAGTGAACAGAGAGGGGGGGGTTCTGGGGCCAACGTCCTGACTTTC
TRBV28,-,-,TRBJ1-3,CASGSMHTIYF,TGTGCCAGCGGCTCCATGCACACCATATATTTT
TRBV5-6,-,-,TRBJ1-1,CASSFEGWTEAFF,TGTGCCAGCAGCTTTGAGGGATGGACTGAAGCTTTCTTT
TRBV2,-,-,TRBJ2-7,CASDGEQYF,TGTGCCAGCGACGGCGAGCAGTACTTC
TRBV21-1,-,-,TRBJ2-2,CASSKEWLIGELFF,TGTGCCAGCAGCAAAGAGTGGCTAATCGGGGAGCTGTTTTTT
TRBV29-1,TRBD2,-,TRBJ2-1,CSAGPTSGVNNEQFF,TGCAGCGCCGGACCCACTAGCGGCGTTAACAATGAGCAGTTCTTC
TRBV19,-,-,TRBJ1-2,CASSIQTGLDGYTF,TGTGCCAGTAGTATTCAAACAGGGCTGGATGGCTACACCTTC
TRBV30,-,once,TRBJ1-1,CAWSVLGHLNTEAFF,TGTGCCTGGAGTGTACTTGGACACCTGAACACTGAAGCTTTCTTT
TRBV7-2,-,-,TRBJ1-2,CASSLGRGAVYGYTF,TGTGCCAGCAGTCTCGGGCGGGGGGCAGTCTATGGCTACACCTTC
TRBV4-3,-,many,TRBJ2-7,CASSQSQGDLYEQYF,TGCGCCAGCAGCCAATCTCAAGGGGACCTCTACGAGCAGTACTTC
TRBV2,TRBD2,-,TRBJ2-3,CASSEAGGLADTQYF,TGTGCCAGCAGTGAGGCGGGAGGGTTGGCAGATACGCAGTATTTT
TRBV5-1,-,-,TRBJ2-5,CASSLGGQHGETQYF,TGCGCCAGCAGCTTGGGTGGGCAACACGGGGAGACCCAGTACTTC
TRBV6-5,-,-,TRBJ2-7,CASKTGAGSYEQYF,TGTGCCAGTAAAACGGGAGCCGGATCCTACGAGCAGTACTTC
TRBV5-1,TRBD2,-,TRBJ2-1,CASSLRNGGSNEQFF,TGCGCCAGCAGCTTGAGGAACGGCGGGAGCAATGAGCAGTTCTTC
TRBV18,TRBD1,-,TRBJ2-1,CASSPWTGGSWDEQFF,TGTGCCAGCTCTCCCTGGACAGGGGGCTCTTGGGATGAGCAGTTCTTC
TRBV7-2,-,-,TRBJ2-7,CASSLGGAQPYEQYF,TGTGCCAGCAGCTTAGGGGGGGCTCAGCCCTACGAGCAGTACTTC
TRBV4-3,-,-,TRBJ1-3,CASGMGEGVSGNTIYF,TGCGCCAGCGGCATGGGGGAGGGTGTCTCTGGAAACACCATATATTTT
TRBV7-8,TRBD2,-,TRBJ2-1,CASSHPSGGSSYNEQFF,TGTGCCAGCAGCCACCCTAGCGGGGGGAGCTCCTACAATGAGCAGTTCTTC
TRBV18,TRBD1,-,TRBJ2-7,CASSFGTGGAEQYF,TGTGCCAGCTCCTTTGGGACAGGGGGCGCCGAGCAGTACTTC
TRBV9,-,-,TRBJ2-1,CASSVGVAANEQFF,TGTGCCAGCAGCGTAGGGGTGGCAGCTAATGAGCAGTTCTTC
TRBV7-9,TRBD2,-,TRBJ2-1,CASRLAGGPGNEQFF,TGTGCCAGCCGACTAGCGGGAGGGCCTGGGAATGAGCAGTTCTTC
TRBV7-3,-,-,TRBJ2-1,CASSPQGGVGEQFF,TGTGCCAGCAGCCCCCAAGGGGGAGTGGGTGAGCAGTTCTTC
TRBV4-1,TRBD2,-,TRBJ2-7,CASSQDLGLAAAYEQYF,TGCGCCAGCAGCCAAGATCTTGGACTAGCGGCCGCATACGAGCAGTACTTC
TRBV4-3,-,-,TRBJ2-1,CASSTAGDPRSSYNEQFF,TGCGCCAGCAGCACCGCCGGGGACCCTAGAAGCTCCTACAATGAGCAGTTCTTC
TRBV7-9,TRBD1,few,TRBJ1-6,CASSPKNLGQGGNSPLHF,TGTGCCAGCAGCCCCAAAAACCTCGGACAGGGAGGCAATTCACCCCTCCACTTT
TRBV28,-,-,TRBJ1-1,CASSGAAIEIAFF,TGTGCCAGCTCAGGGGCCGCAATAGAGATTGCTTTCTTT
TRBV6-1,-,-,TRBJ1-1,CASTSRQYTEAFF,TGTGCCAGCACTTCTAGGCAGTACACTGAAGCTTTCTTT
TRBV21-1,-,-,TRBJ1-6,CASSKALQGWSPLHF,TGTGCCAGCAGCAAAGCGCTGCAGGGATGGTCACCCCTCCACTTT
TRBV6-6,-,-,TRBJ2-5,CASKGDWLQETQYF,TGTGCCAGCAAGGGAGACTGGCTCCAAGAGACCCAGTACTTC
TRBV9,TRBD2,-,TRBJ2-5,CASSVDGGGAGETQYF,TGTGCCAGCAGCGTAGATGGCGGGGGGGCCGGTGAGACCCAGTACTTC
TRBV5-6,TRBD1,-,TRBJ2-2,CASSPDRGYGTGELFF,TGTGCCAGCAGCCCGGACAGGGGTTACGGCACCGGGGAGCTGTTTTTT
TRBV6-4,TRBD1,-,TRBJ2-1,CASSSGTGGLDEQFF,TGTGCCAGCAGTTCCGGGACAGGGGGCCTGGATGAGCAGTTCTTC
TRBV5-1,TRBD2,-,TRBJ2-1,CASSLGAGTRGRPNEQFF,TGCGCCAGCAGCTTGGGGGCTGGGACTCGCGGGAGACCGAATGAGCAGTTCTTC
TRBV28,TRBD1,-,TRBJ2-7,CASKRGDRDYEQYF,TGTGCCAGCAAAAGGGGGGACAGGGACTACGAGCAGTACTTC
TRBV28,TRBD1,-,TRBJ2-5,CASSRQGAGGRSGETQYF,TGTGCCAGCAGTCGACAGGGGGCAGGCGGGAGGTCCGGGGAGACCCAGTACTTC
TRBV7-9,TRBD2,-,TRBJ2-2,CASSSGLAGNTGELFF,TGTGCCAGCAGCTCGGGACTAGCGGGAAACACCGGGGAGCTGTTTTTT